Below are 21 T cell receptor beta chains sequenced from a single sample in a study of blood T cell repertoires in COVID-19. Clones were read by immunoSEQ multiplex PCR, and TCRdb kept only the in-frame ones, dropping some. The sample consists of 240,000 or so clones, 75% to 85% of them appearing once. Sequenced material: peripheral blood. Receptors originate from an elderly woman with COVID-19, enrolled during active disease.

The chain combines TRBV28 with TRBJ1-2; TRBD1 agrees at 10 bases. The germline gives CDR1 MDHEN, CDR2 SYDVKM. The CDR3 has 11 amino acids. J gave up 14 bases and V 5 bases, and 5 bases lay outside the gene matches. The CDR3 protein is CASSVDRGTTF. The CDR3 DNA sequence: TGTGCCAGCAGTGTGGACAGGGGGACAACCTTC.

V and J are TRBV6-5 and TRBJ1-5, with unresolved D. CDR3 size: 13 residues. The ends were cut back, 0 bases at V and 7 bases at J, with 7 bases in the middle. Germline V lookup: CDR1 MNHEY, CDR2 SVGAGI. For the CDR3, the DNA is TGTGCCAGCAGTTACTCGAGACAACAGCCCCAGCATTTT. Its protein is CASSYSRQQPQHF.

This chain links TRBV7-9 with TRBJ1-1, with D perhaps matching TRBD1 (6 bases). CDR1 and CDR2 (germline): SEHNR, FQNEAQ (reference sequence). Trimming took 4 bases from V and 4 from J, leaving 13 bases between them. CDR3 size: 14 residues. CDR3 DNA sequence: TGTGCCAGCAGCTCTACAGGGTTCGTCACTGAAGCTTTCTTT. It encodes CASSSTGFVTEAFF.

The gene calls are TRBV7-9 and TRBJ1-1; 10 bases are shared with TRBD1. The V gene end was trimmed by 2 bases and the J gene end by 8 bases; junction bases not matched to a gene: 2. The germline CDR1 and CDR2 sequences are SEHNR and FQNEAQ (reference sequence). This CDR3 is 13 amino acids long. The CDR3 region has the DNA TGTGCCAGCAGCTTACGGACAGGGGGGGAAGCTTTCTTT. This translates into CASSLRTGGEAFF.

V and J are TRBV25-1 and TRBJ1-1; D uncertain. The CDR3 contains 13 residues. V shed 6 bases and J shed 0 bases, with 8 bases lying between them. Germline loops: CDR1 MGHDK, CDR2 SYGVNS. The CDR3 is CASRDFVNTEAFF. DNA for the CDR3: TGTGCCAGCAGGGACTTTGTGAACACTGAAGCTTTCTTT.

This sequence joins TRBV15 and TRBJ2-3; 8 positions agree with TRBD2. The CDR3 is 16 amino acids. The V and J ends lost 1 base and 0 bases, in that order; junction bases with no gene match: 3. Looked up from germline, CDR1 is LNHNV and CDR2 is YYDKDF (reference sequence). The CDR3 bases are TGTGCCACCAGCAGAGGACTAGCGAGAAGCACAGATACGCAGTATTTT. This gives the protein CATSRGLARSTDTQYF.

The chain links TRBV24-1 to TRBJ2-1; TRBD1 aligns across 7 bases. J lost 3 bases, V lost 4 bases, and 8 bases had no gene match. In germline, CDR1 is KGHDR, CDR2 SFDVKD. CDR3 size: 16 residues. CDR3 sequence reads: CATSDPGQTNYNEQFF. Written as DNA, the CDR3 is TGTGCCACCAGTGACCCGGGACAGACAAACTACAATGAGCAGTTCTTC.

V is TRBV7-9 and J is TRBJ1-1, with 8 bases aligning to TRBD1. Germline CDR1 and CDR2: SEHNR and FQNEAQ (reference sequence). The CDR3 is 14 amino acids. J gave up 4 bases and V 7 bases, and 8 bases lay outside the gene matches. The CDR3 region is CASTKGQAGTEAFF. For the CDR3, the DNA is TGTGCCAGCACCAAGGGACAGGCGGGCACTGAAGCTTTCTTT.

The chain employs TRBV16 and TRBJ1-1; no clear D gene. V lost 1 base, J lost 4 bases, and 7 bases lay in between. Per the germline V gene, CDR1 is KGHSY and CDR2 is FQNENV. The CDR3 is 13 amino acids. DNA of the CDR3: TGTGCCAGCAGCCAATACCCCGGCACTGAAGCTTTCTTT. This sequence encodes CASSQYPGTEAFF. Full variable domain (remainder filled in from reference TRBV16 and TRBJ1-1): GEEVAQTPKHLVRGEGQKAKLYCAPIKGHSYVFWYQQVLKNEFKFLISFQNENVFDETGMPKERFSAKCLPNSPCSLEIQATKLEDSAVYFCASSQYPGTEAFFGQGTRLTVV.

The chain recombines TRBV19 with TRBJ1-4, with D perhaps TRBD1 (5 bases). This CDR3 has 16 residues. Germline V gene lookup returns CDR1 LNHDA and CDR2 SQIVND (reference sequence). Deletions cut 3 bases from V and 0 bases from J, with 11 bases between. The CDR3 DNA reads TGTGCCAGTAGTATGACAGAAAGAGCAACTAATGAAAAACTGTTTTTT. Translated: CASSMTERATNEKLFF.

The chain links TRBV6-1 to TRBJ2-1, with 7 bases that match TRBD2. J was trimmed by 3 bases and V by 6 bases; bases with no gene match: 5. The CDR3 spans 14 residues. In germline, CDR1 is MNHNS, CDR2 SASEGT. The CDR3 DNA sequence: TGTGCCAGCAGGCCATCGGGGGGCTACAATGAGCAGTTCTTC. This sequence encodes CASRPSGGYNEQFF.

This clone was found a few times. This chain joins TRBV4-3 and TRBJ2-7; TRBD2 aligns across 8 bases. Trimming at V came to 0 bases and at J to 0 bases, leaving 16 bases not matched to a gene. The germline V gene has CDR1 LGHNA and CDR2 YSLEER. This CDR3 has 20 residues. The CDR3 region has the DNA TGCGCCAGCAGCCAAGAAGTTGAAGGGCTAGCGGGCCCGAGCTCCTACGAGCAGTACTTC. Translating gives CASSQEVEGLAGPSSYEQYF.

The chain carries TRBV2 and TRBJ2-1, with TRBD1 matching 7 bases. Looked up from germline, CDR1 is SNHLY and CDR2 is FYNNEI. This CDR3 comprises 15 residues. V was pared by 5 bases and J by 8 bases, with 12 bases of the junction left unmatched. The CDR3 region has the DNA TGTGCCAGCAGTCGACGGACAGGTGGCATCGATGAGCAGTTCTTC. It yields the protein CASSRRTGGIDEQFF.

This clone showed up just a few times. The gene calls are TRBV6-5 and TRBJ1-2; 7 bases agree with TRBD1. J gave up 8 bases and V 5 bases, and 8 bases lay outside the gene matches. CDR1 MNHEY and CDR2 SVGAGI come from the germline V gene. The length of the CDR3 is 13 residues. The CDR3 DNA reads TGTGCCAGCAGTACCGACAGGGCTGCAGGCTACACCTTC. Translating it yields CASSTDRAAGYTF.

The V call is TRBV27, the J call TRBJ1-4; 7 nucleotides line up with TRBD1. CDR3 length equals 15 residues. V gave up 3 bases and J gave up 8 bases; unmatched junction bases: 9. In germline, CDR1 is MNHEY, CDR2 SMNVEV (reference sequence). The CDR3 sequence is CASSFRGSSGEKLFF. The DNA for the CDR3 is TGTGCCAGCAGTTTCAGGGGGTCCTCGGGAGAAAAACTGTTTTTT.

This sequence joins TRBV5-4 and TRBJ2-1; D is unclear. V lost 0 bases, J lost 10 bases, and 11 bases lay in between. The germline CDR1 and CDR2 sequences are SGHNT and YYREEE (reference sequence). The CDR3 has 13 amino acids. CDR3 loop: CASSLGPEVEQFF. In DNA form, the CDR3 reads TGTGCCAGCAGCTTGGGGCCAGAAGTAGAGCAGTTCTTC.

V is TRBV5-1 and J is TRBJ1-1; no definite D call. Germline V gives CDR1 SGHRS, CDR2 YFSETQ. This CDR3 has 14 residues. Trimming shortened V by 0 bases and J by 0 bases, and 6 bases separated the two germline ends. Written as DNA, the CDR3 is TGCGCCAGCAGCTTGGACAGCCTGAACACTGAAGCTTTCTTT. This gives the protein CASSLDSLNTEAFF.

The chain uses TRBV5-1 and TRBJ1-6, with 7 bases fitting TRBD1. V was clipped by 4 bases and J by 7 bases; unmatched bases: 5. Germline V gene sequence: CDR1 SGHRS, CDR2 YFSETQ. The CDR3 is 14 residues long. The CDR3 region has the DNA TGCGCCAGCAGCACGGGACAGCTAAATTCACCCCTCCACTTT. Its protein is CASSTGQLNSPLHF.

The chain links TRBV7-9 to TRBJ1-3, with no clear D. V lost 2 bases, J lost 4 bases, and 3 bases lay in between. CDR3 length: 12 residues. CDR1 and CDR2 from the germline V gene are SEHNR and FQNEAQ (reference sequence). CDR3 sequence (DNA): TGTGCCAGCAGCTTATCAGGAAACACCATATATTTT. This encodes CASSLSGNTIYF.

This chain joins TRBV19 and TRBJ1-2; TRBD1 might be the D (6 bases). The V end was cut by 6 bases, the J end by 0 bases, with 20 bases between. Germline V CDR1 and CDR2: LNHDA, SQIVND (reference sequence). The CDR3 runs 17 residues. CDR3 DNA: TGTGCCAGTAGCACCTTCGTGAAAGGGGGAGCTAACTATGGCTACACCTTC. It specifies CASSTFVKGGANYGYTF.

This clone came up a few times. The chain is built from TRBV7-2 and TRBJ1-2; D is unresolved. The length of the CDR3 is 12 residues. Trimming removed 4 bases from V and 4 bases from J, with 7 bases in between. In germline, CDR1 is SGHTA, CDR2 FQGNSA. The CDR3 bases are TGTGCCAGCAGCTCTCCGGGCTATGGCTACACCTTC. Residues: CASSSPGYGYTF. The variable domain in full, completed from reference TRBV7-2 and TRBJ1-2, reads GAGVSQSPSNKVTEKGKDVELRCDPISGHTALYWYRQSLGQGLEFLIYFQGNSAPDKSGLPSDRFSAERTGGSVSTLTIQRTQQEDSAVYLCASSSPGYGYTFGSGTRLTVV.